This T cell receptor beta chain was profiled in a study of T cell responses to AZD1222 COVID-19 vaccine. Study findings and constraints: At baseline, seropositivity was found in only a handful of AZD1222 recipients. Donor demographics were predominantly white British with a female majority; clonal diversity may be underestimated. Researchers took repertoire samples only after the peak T cell response had come.

The ends were cut back, 7 bases at V and 3 bases at J, with 9 bases in the middle. The CDR3 sequence is 11 residues long. Germline V gene lookup returns CDR1 SQVTM and CDR2 ANQGSEA. Clones were read by immunoSEQ multiplex PCR, and TCRdb kept only the in-frame ones, dropping some. The table includes 110,000 to 150,000 clones, 80% to 95% detected once. Points on this clone: As yet, its antigen is unknown.

The starting material was peripheral blood, obtained on day 0 of AZD1222 vaccination. The sequence was collected from an adult in good health. The V gene is TRBV29-1, the J gene TRBJ1-1, with D possibly matching TRBD1 (6 bases). The CDR3 DNA reads as TGCAGCGGTGGACAGTACACTGAAGCTTTCTTT. Encoded protein: CSGGQYTEAFF.